This T cell receptor beta chain was obtained from a study of shared clonotypes between healthy human individuals. Across the study: Each donor had three CD4 naive, three CD4 memory, two CD8 naive and one CD8 memory plate.

Sequencing used immunoSEQ multiplex PCR; TCRdb keeps in-frame clones, though not all of them. The table shows roughly 2,500,000 clones, with 80% to 95% occurring only once. This CDR3 comprises 14 residues. Per the germline V gene, CDR1 is MNHEY and CDR2 is SMNVEV (reference sequence). Between the trimmed V and J ends, which lost 8 bases and 8 bases, there was a span of 18 bases. The sequenced sample was naive CD4+ T cells from PBMCs. Subset given: CD45RA+ positively selected. The clonotype was recovered from a man aged 18 to 30 in good health. Some clones in this sample may be carry-over from other donors' samples. The chain is built from TRBV27 and TRBJ1-4, with D hard to call. The CDR3 coding sequence is TGTGCCAGCGCCGAAGGAGGCAGGTTGGAAAAACTGTTTTTT. Translated: CASAEGGRLEKLFF.